The following is a T cell receptor beta chain sequence with its context. Its antigen is unidentified. The data were taken from a study of pediatric ulcerative colitis. Study as a whole: Fewer than 10 patients showed pancolitis and two showed left-sided colitis. Regarding the study as a whole: Rectal repertoires separated controls, mild-moderate and acute severe colitis.

The CDR3 runs to 15 residues. The rectum was sampled with one to two pinch biopsies at colonoscopy. No immunosuppressive drugs were given to ulcerative colitis patients before diagnostic colonoscopy. The survey-level immunoSEQ assay was used. The repertoire was sequenced with immunoSEQ multiplex PCR; TCRdb's copy has only in-frame clones and lacks some. The sample has around 40,000 clones; around 75% are singletons. Source material: gut tissue. The sequence was collected from a boy aged 10-17 years with severe ulcerative colitis. This chain joins TRBV21-1 and TRBJ1-1; no check of the table's D call, TRBD1, against the DNA was made. TRBV21-1 is reported as a pseudogene. For the CDR3, the DNA is TGTGCCAGCCCTTTTGCCTCCTCCTCAGGCGCTGAAGCTTTCTTT. Translation: CASPFASSSGAEAFF.